A selection of T cell receptor beta chains follows, all from one sample in a study of blood T cell repertoires in COVID-19. Generated by immunoSEQ multiplex PCR, the TCRdb table keeps only in-frame clones and is missing some. The sample holds 390,000 or so clones, 70% to 90% seen once. The sequenced sample consisted of peripheral blood. The receptors shown here come from a woman in her twenties or thirties with active or convalescent COVID-19. Each CDR3 is given with its conserved first and last residue. Each record gives: D gene, clone size, J gene, V gene, CDR3 DNA, CDR3 protein. A D gene is named only where the DNA matches it firmly. Clone sizes are given selectively: once, few, many, or a class where the clone is expanded.

>NA|NA|TRBJ2-3|TRBV19
TGTGCCAGTAGTACTTATGAGGGAAATAGGGATACGCAGTATTTT
CASSTYEGNRDTQYF
>TRBD1|NA|TRBJ1-2|TRBV19
TGTGCCAGTAGTCCAGGACAGGGCTTTGGCTACACCTTC
CASSPGQGFGYTF
>TRBD1|NA|TRBJ1-2|TRBV5-8
TGTGCCAGCAGCTTGGAGCAACAGGGGCCTGGTGGCTACACCTTC
CASSLEQQGPGGYTF
>NA|NA|TRBJ1-3|TRBV3-1/TRBV3-2
TGTGCCAGCAGCCAAAGTCAGGGAAGGGGAAACACCATATATTTT
CASSQSQGRGNTIYF
>TRBD2|NA|TRBJ2-1|TRBV29-1
TGCAGCGTTGAAAAAGGCGGTAGCGGGGGGATCAATGAGCAGTTCTTC
CSVEKGGSGGINEQFF
>TRBD1|once|TRBJ2-5|TRBV18
TGTGCCAGCTCACGCTTAGGACAGGGTACGGAGACCCAGTACTTC
CASSRLGQGTETQYF
>TRBD2|NA|TRBJ2-1|TRBV7-2
TGTGCCACGATTTTAACCGCTAGCGGGGGATACAATGAGCAGTTCTTC
CATILTASGGYNEQFF
>NA|once|TRBJ1-1|TRBV19
TGTGCCAGTAGTACCCAACAGGGAACTGAAGCTTTCTTT
CASSTQQGTEAFF
>TRBD2|NA|TRBJ2-3|TRBV10-3
TGTGCCATCAGGGAGGCGGGAGCAGCCGATACGCAGTATTTT
CAIREAGAADTQYF
>TRBD2|once|TRBJ2-5|TRBV4-1
TGCGCCAGCAGCGCGATTTCGAAGGGTAGCGGGGAAGAGACCCAGTACTTC
CASSAISKGSGEETQYF
>NA|few|TRBJ2-1|TRBV20-1
TGCAGTGCAAGTGGGGGCATTAGGTCAGACAATGAGCAGTTCTTC
CSASGGIRSDNEQFF
>TRBD2|NA|TRBJ2-2|TRBV30
TGTGCCTGGGATCGGCGGGGGGCCGGCGGGGAGCTGTTTTTT
CAWDRRGAGGELFF
>NA|NA|TRBJ1-2|TRBV5-4
TGTGCCAGCAGCTTGGATCCGGGAGATCAAGTTTATGGCTACACCTTC
CASSLDPGDQVYGYTF
>NA|NA|TRBJ2-7|TRBV6-5
TGTGCCAGCAGTTACGAGGGTGGATTCTTCTACGAGCAGTACTTC
CASSYEGGFFYEQYF
>TRBD1|once|TRBJ1-5|TRBV10-2
TGCGCCAGCAGTGAGACAGGGGGGCAACAGCCCCAGCATTTT
CASSETGGQQPQHF
>NA|NA|TRBJ1-2|TRBV27
TGTGCCAGCAGGGACAAAAAGGATGGCTACACCTTC
CASRDKKDGYTF
>NA|NA|TRBJ2-1|TRBV10-2
TGCGCCAGCAGGGAAATAGCGACTCTCGGAGGGCAGTTCTTC
CASREIATLGGQFF
>TRBD2|NA|TRBJ2-7|TRBV27
TGTGCCAGCAGTTTACGCGGGGGGCCCGAGTACTTC
CASSLRGGPEYF
>TRBD1|NA|TRBJ1-1|TRBV11-2
TGTGCCAGCAGCTCCGGGACAGCGAACACTGAAGCTTTCTTT
CASSSGTANTEAFF
>TRBD2|NA|TRBJ2-4|TRBV9
TGTGCCAGCAGCGTCAGCGGGGCGGGCATTCAGTACTTC
CASSVSGAGIQYF
>NA|NA|TRBJ1-3|TRBV5-1
TGCGCCAGCAGCTTACAATCTGGAAACACCATATATTTT
CASSLQSGNTIYF
>NA|NA|TRBJ2-1|TRBV19
TGTGCCAGTAGTAACCAGCGGCACAATGAGCAGTTCTTC
CASSNQRHNEQFF
>NA|NA|TRBJ1-2|TRBV29-1
TGCAGCGTTGTAGGAGCTAACTATGGCTACACCTTC
CSVVGANYGYTF
>NA|NA|TRBJ1-2|TRBV6-5
TGTGCCAGCATCCGGGACTATGGCTACACCTTC
CASIRDYGYTF
>NA|NA|TRBJ1-3|TRBV6-1
TGTGCCAGCAGTGAAATCAGCAGGGCCGGAAACACCATATATTTT
CASSEISRAGNTIYF
>NA|NA|TRBJ1-4|TRBV25-1
TGTGCCAGCAGTGAATCAGGCATGGGGCGTTATGAAAAACTGTTTTTT
CASSESGMGRYEKLFF
>TRBD1|once|TRBJ2-3|TRBV27
TGTGCCAGCAGTAAGGACAGGGGATGGGGAGATACGCAGTATTTT
CASSKDRGWGDTQYF
>TRBD1|NA|TRBJ2-1|TRBV4-1
TGCGCCAGCAGCCTTTTCCGGGACAGCTACAATGAGCAGTTCTTC
CASSLFRDSYNEQFF
>TRBD1|once|TRBJ1-4|TRBV15
TGTGCCACCAGCACCTTTCCGGGACAGCCGACTAATGAAAAACTGTTTTTT
CATSTFPGQPTNEKLFF
>NA|NA|TRBJ1-1|TRBV5-1
TGCGCCAGCAGCCCCGGGCAGGGATCGACTGAAGCTTTCTTT
CASSPGQGSTEAFF
>TRBD2|NA|TRBJ2-7|TRBV6-5
TGTGCCAGCAGATCCCGAGGACTAGCGGGAGTGGTGTACTTC
CASRSRGLAGVVYF
>TRBD1|NA|TRBJ2-1|TRBV19
TGTGCCAGTAGTATTTTGCAGGGGGCGTATAATGAGCAGTTCTTC
CASSILQGAYNEQFF
>NA|NA|TRBJ2-4|TRBV5-6
TGTGCCAGCAACCAAAGGGGATCCAAAAACATTCAGTACTTC
CASNQRGSKNIQYF
>NA|NA|TRBJ1-5|TRBV6-5
TGTGCCAGCAGGCCCAGGGTCTTTCAGCCCCAGCATTTT
CASRPRVFQPQHF
>NA|NA|TRBJ2-7|TRBV5-4
TGTGCCAGCAGCTTGGACAGCGGATCCTACGAGCAGTACTTC
CASSLDSGSYEQYF
>TRBD1|NA|TRBJ1-6|TRBV7-9
TGTGCCAGCAGCCGTGGACAGGGCGGTTCACCCCTCCACTTT
CASSRGQGGSPLHF
>NA|NA|TRBJ1-3|TRBV5-8
TGTGCCAGCAGCTTCAGGGACTTTGGAAACACCATATATTTT
CASSFRDFGNTIYF
>NA|NA|TRBJ2-7|TRBV10-1
TGCGCCAGCAGTGAGTCCTCTGTTTCCGAGCAGTACTTC
CASSESSVSEQYF
>TRBD1|NA|TRBJ2-2|TRBV2
TGTGCCACCCAGGACAGGGTTGGCACCGGGGAGCTGTTTTTT
CATQDRVGTGELFF
>NA|once|TRBJ2-7|TRBV7-9
TGTGCCAGCAGCTTAGGCGGCACCTACGAGCAGTACTTC
CASSLGGTYEQYF
>TRBD1|few|TRBJ1-5|TRBV5-3
TGTGCCAGAAGCTTGAAGGACAGGGCGTGCCAGCCCCAGCATTTT
CARSLKDRACQPQHF
>NA|NA|TRBJ1-2|TRBV4-1
TGCGCCAGCAGCCAAGCGCCTACGGGGACATCGGGCTATGGCTACACCTTC
CASSQAPTGTSGYGYTF
>TRBD2|NA|TRBJ2-7|TRBV5-7
TGTGCCAGCCCCCTAGCGGGAGGGCGCCCCTACGAGCAGTACTTC
CASPLAGGRPYEQYF
>NA|NA|TRBJ1-1|TRBV19
TGTGCCAGTAGTATCGTCCAGGGGAGCACTGAAGCTTTCTTT
CASSIVQGSTEAFF
>NA|NA|TRBJ1-1|TRBV11-2
TGTGCCAGCAGCTTAGGTTTGGGGCTTTCGGCTGAAGCTTTCTTT
CASSLGLGLSAEAFF
>NA|NA|TRBJ2-7|TRBV14
TGTGCCAGCAGCCGAGAGACAGGACTCCACGAGCAGTACTTC
CASSRETGLHEQYF
>TRBD2|NA|TRBJ2-2|TRBV13
TGTGCCAGCAGCTTAAGCGGGGGGGATAACACCGGGGAGCTGTTTTTT
CASSLSGGDNTGELFF
>NA|NA|TRBJ1-1|TRBV30
TGTGCCTGGAGTGGGGGACTCCGGTTAGAAATTGAAGCTTTCTTT
CAWSGGLRLEIEAFF
>NA|NA|TRBJ2-2|TRBV27
TGTGCCAGCAGCCGGGTCTTGGCGAACACCGGGGAGCTGTTTTTT
CASSRVLANTGELFF
>NA|NA|TRBJ1-1|TRBV5-1
TGCGCCAGCAGCTTGGAGCCTAACACTGAAGCTTTCTTT
CASSLEPNTEAFF